This TCR beta chain is drawn from a study of beta chain features in type 1 diabetes. Expressed TCRB transcripts were sequenced, since all the RNA that had been isolated was reverse transcribed. TCRdb's copy holds only in-frame clones and misses some; the assay was immunoSEQ multiplex PCR. The sample comprises just over 450,000 clones, approximately 28% of which are singletons, and 0.065% rests with the top ten. Sequencing was done on a sample of naive CD4+ T cells from blood. This TCR came from a man between 18 and 29 years old in good health.

CDR3 coding DNA: TGTGCCTGGAGTGCCGCATGGACCACCGGGACAGATACGCAGTATTTT. Encoded protein: CAWSAAWTTGTDTQYF. This chain links TRBV30 with TRBJ2-3; D remains unclear. CDR1 is GTSNPN, CDR2 SVGIG, per germline (reference sequence). The CDR3 is 16 amino acids. Trimming removed 1 base at V and 3 bases at J, with 17 bases between.